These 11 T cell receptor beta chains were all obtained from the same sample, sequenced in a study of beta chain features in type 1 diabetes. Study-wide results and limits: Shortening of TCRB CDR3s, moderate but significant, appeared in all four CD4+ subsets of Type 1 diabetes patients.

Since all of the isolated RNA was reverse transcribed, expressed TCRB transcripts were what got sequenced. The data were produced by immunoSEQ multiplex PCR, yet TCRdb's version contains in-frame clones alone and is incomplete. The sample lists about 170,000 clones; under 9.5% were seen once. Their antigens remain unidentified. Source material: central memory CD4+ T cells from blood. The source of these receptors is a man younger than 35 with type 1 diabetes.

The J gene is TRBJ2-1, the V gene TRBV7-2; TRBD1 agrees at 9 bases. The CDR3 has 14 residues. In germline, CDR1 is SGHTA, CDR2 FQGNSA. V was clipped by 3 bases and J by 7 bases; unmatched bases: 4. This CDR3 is CASSFNRGLNEQFF. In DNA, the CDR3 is TGTGCCAGCAGCTTTAACAGGGGGCTGAATGAGCAGTTCTTC. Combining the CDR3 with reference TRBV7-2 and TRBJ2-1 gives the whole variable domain GAGVSQSPSNKVTEKGKDVELRCDPISGHTALYWYRQSLGQGLEFLIYFQGNSAPDKSGLPSDRFSAERTGGSVSTLTIQRTQQEDSAVYLCASSFNRGLNEQFFGPGTRLTVL.

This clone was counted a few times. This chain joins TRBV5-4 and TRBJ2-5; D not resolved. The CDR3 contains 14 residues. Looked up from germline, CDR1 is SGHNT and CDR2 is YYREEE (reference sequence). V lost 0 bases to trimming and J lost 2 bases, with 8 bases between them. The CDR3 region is CASSLDWSQETQYF. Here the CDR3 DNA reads TGTGCCAGCAGCTTGGACTGGTCGCAAGAGACCCAGTACTTC.

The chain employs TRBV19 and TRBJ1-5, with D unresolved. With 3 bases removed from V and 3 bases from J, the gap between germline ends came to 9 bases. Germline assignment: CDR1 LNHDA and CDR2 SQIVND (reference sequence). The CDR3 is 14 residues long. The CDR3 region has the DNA TGTGCCAGTAGTATCTGGGAGGCCAATCAGCCCCAGCATTTT. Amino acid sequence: CASSIWEANQPQHF.

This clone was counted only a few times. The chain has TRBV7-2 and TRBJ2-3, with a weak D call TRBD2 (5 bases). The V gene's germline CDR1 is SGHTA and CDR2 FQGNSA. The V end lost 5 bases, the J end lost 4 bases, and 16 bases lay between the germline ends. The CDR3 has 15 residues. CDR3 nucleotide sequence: TGTGCCAGCAGCCCCCAGATGCTAGCAGCAGATACGCAGTATTTT. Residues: CASSPQMLAADTQYF.

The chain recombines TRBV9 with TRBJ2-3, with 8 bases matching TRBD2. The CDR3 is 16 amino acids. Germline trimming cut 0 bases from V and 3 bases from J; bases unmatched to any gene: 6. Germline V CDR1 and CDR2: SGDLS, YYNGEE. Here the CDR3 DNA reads TGTGCCAGCAGCGTAGAAGCGGGAGTCAGAACAGATACGCAGTATTTT. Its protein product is CASSVEAGVRTDTQYF.

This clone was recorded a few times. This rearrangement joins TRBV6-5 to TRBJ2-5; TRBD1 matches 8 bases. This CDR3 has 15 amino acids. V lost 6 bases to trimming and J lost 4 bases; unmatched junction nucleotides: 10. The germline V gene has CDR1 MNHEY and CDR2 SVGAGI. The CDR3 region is CASRLMTGAGETQYF. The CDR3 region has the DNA TGTGCCAGCAGGCTCATGACAGGGGCGGGAGAGACCCAGTACTTC.

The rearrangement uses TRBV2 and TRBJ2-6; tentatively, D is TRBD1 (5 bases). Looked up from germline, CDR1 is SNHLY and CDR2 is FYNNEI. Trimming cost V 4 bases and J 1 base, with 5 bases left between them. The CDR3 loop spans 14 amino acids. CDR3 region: CASSAGSGANVLTF. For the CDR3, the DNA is TGTGCCAGCAGTGCAGGGTCTGGGGCCAACGTCCTGACTTTC.

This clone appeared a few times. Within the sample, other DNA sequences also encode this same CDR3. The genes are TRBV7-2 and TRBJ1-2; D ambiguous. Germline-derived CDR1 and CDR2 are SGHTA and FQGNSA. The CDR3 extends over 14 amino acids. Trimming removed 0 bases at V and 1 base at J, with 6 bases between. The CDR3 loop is CASSLAGSNYGYTF. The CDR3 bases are TGTGCCAGCAGCTTAGCGGGGAGTAACTATGGCTACACCTTC. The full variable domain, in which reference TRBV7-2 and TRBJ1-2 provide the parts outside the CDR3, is GAGVSQSPSNKVTEKGKDVELRCDPISGHTALYWYRQSLGQGLEFLIYFQGNSAPDKSGLPSDRFSAERTGGSVSTLTIQRTQQEDSAVYLCASSLAGSNYGYTFGSGTRLTVV.

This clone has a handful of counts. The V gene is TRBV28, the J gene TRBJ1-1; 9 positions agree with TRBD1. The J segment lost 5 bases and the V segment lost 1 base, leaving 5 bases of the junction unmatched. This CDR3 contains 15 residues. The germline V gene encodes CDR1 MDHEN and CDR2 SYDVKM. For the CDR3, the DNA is TGTGCCAGCAGTTTATACGGGACAGGGAAGACTGAAGCTTTCTTT. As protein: CASSLYGTGKTEAFF.

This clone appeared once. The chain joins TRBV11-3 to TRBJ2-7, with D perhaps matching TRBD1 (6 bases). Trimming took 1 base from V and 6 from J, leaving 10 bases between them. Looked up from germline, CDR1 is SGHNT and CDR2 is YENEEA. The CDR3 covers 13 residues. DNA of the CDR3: TGTGCCAGCAGCTTAGGGGGGCTAGGCGAGCAGTACTTC. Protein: CASSLGGLGEQYF. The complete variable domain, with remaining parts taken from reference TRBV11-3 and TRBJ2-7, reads EAGVVQSPRYKIIEKKQPVAFWCNPISGHNTLYWYLQNLGQGPELLIRYENEEAVDDSQLPKDRFSAERLKGVDSTLKIQPAELGDSAVYLCASSLGGLGEQYFGPGTRLTVT.

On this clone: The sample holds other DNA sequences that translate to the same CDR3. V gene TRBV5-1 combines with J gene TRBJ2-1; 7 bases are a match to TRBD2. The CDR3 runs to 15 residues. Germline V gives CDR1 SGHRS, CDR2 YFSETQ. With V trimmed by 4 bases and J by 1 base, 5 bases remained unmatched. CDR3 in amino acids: CASSLSGESYNEQFF. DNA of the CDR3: TGCGCCAGCAGCCTGAGCGGGGAGTCCTACAATGAGCAGTTCTTC.